A selection of T cell receptor beta chains follows, all from one sample in a study of CD8 T cells in Susac syndrome. TCRdb itself ran the immunoSEQ multiplex PCR reads through MiXCR, one entry per CDR3 protein. This table holds roughly 400,000 distinct CDR3 sequences, around 83% found once. The sequenced sample was CD8+ T cells from PBMCs. These TCRs come from a human donor with multiple sclerosis. CDR3s include the opening cysteine and the closing phenylalanine or tryptophan. The order of the fields is J gene, V gene, D gene, clone size, CDR3 DNA, CDR3 protein. D genes are given only for firm matches. Some rows mark clone size as missing; the rest say once, few, many or name a class of expanded clone.

j_gene: TRBJ2-1
v_gene: TRBV14
d_gene: TRBD1
abundance: few
CDR3nt: TGTGCCAGCAGCCAAGTTCAGGGGGCGGATGAGCAGTTCTTC
CDR3aa: CASSQVQGADEQFF

j_gene: TRBJ1-1
v_gene: TRBV27
d_gene: -
abundance: -
CDR3nt: TGTGCCAGCCGTACCCGTTCTCAGGGCAACACTGAAGCTTTCTTT
CDR3aa: CASRTRSQGNTEAFF

j_gene: TRBJ1-5
v_gene: TRBV27
d_gene: -
abundance: -
CDR3nt: TGTGCCAGCAGTTTAGGGATTCACGATCAGCCCCAGCATTTT
CDR3aa: CASSLGIHDQPQHF

j_gene: TRBJ1-5
v_gene: TRBV28
d_gene: -
abundance: -
CDR3nt: TGTGCCAGCAACTCGAAAAACAGGCGGGCTAGCAATCAGCCCCAGCATTTT
CDR3aa: CASNSKNRRASNQPQHF

j_gene: TRBJ1-1
v_gene: TRBV29-1
d_gene: -
abundance: -
CDR3nt: TGCAGCGTTATGGGTCCGGGATCAAACACTGAAGCTTTCTTT
CDR3aa: CSVMGPGSNTEAFF

j_gene: TRBJ1-5
v_gene: TRBV6-2/TRBV6-3
d_gene: -
abundance: -
CDR3nt: TGTGCCAGCAGTTACAGGCGGGTCGGAAATCAGCCCCAGCATTTT
CDR3aa: CASSYRRVGNQPQHF

j_gene: TRBJ1-5
v_gene: TRBV4-1
d_gene: -
abundance: -
CDR3nt: TGCGCCAGCAGCCACAGTCACGACAGCTATCAGCCCCAGCATTTT
CDR3aa: CASSHSHDSYQPQHF

j_gene: TRBJ2-1
v_gene: TRBV10-3
d_gene: TRBD2
abundance: -
CDR3nt: TGTGCCATCAGTGAACCTAGCGGGAGCCCCTACAATGAGCAGTTCTTC
CDR3aa: CAISEPSGSPYNEQFF

j_gene: TRBJ2-1
v_gene: TRBV7-8
d_gene: -
abundance: -
CDR3nt: TGTGCCAGCAGTTTGGGAGGAAGTAAGCCCTACAATGAGCAGTTCTTC
CDR3aa: CASSLGGSKPYNEQFF

j_gene: TRBJ2-1
v_gene: TRBV3-1
d_gene: -
abundance: -
CDR3nt: TGTGCCAGCAGCGGCGAGACCTTCATAAAGGAAACCTACAATGAGCAGTTCTTC
CDR3aa: CASSGETFIKETYNEQFF

j_gene: TRBJ1-4
v_gene: TRBV6-1
d_gene: -
abundance: -
CDR3nt: TGTGCCAGCAGTGTAATTGGGGGGGACAATGAAAAACTGTTTTTT
CDR3aa: CASSVIGGDNEKLFF

j_gene: TRBJ1-4
v_gene: TRBV3-1
d_gene: -
abundance: -
CDR3nt: TGTGCCAGCAGCCGGGAGTCGTCTTGGGAAAAACTGTTTTTT
CDR3aa: CASSRESSWEKLFF

j_gene: TRBJ1-1
v_gene: TRBV4-1
d_gene: -
abundance: -
CDR3nt: TGCGCCAGCAGCCAAGATTTGGGAGCGAACACTGAAGCTTTCTTT
CDR3aa: CASSQDLGANTEAFF

j_gene: TRBJ2-2
v_gene: TRBV5-6
d_gene: -
abundance: -
CDR3nt: TGTGCCAGCAGCTTGACTTGGGGAAACCTGAACACCGGGGAGCTGTTTTTT
CDR3aa: CASSLTWGNLNTGELFF

j_gene: TRBJ2-7
v_gene: TRBV14
d_gene: -
abundance: -
CDR3nt: TGTGCCAGCAGCCAAGATATGGGGGGCACCCTCTCCTACGAGCAGTACTTC
CDR3aa: CASSQDMGGTLSYEQYF

j_gene: TRBJ1-1
v_gene: TRBV19
d_gene: -
abundance: -
CDR3nt: TGTGCCAGTAGTATTGTACCGCACACTGAAGCTTTCTTT
CDR3aa: CASSIVPHTEAFF

j_gene: TRBJ2-5
v_gene: TRBV6-6
d_gene: -
abundance: -
CDR3nt: TGTGCCAGCAGTTACCTATTGGGGGTCCAAGAGACCCAGTACTTC
CDR3aa: CASSYLLGVQETQYF

j_gene: TRBJ2-7
v_gene: TRBV11-2
d_gene: TRBD2
abundance: -
CDR3nt: TGTGCCAGCAGCTGGGTGACTAGCGGAGACCGTTACGAGCAGTACTTC
CDR3aa: CASSWVTSGDRYEQYF

j_gene: TRBJ1-2
v_gene: TRBV27
d_gene: TRBD1
abundance: -
CDR3nt: TGTGCCAGCAGTCGGACAGGGGGCGAGAACTATGGCTACACCTTC
CDR3aa: CASSRTGGENYGYTF

j_gene: TRBJ2-3
v_gene: TRBV28
d_gene: -
abundance: -
CDR3nt: TGTGCCAGCAGTTTAGTCCTACAGGACCGGGATACGCAGTATTTT
CDR3aa: CASSLVLQDRDTQYF

j_gene: TRBJ2-1
v_gene: TRBV7-9
d_gene: TRBD1
abundance: -
CDR3nt: TGTGCCAGCAGCACCTGGACAGGGAGCTCCTACAATGAGCAGTTCTTC
CDR3aa: CASSTWTGSSYNEQFF

j_gene: TRBJ1-2
v_gene: TRBV6-1
d_gene: -
abundance: -
CDR3nt: TGTGCCAGCAGTATTTCGGGGGCAGCTAACTATGGCTACACCTTC
CDR3aa: CASSISGAANYGYTF

j_gene: TRBJ2-6
v_gene: TRBV5-1
d_gene: -
abundance: -
CDR3nt: TGCGCCAGCAGCTTGGTCTCCCAGGGGGGTTACGGGGCCAACGTCCTGACTTTC
CDR3aa: CASSLVSQGGYGANVLTF

j_gene: TRBJ1-1
v_gene: TRBV12-3/TRBV12-4
d_gene: -
abundance: once
CDR3nt: TGTGCCAGCACTTTGATTCCGGGCGTTAGTCCTGAAGCTTTCTTT
CDR3aa: CASTLIPGVSPEAFF

j_gene: TRBJ2-7
v_gene: TRBV27
d_gene: -
abundance: -
CDR3nt: TGTGCCAGCAGTTTCGGGTCTGCCTTCTACGAGCAGTACTTC
CDR3aa: CASSFGSAFYEQYF